This TCR beta chain stems from a study of blood T cell repertoires in COVID-19. The table came from immunoSEQ multiplex PCR; TCRdb's copy has only in-frame clones and leaves some out. The data show 130,000 to 150,000 clones, over 70% seen once. Individuals aged about 18 to 90 years were recruited from about two dozen US areas. Categorization into cohorts depended on clinical history that participants reported. The germline V gene has CDR1 SNHLY and CDR2 FYNNEI. CDR3 length equals 18 residues. With 3 bases removed from V and 1 base from J, the gap between germline ends came to 16 bases. This clone turned up a few times.

V is TRBV2 and J is TRBJ1-6, with a tentative D call TRBD1 (5 bases). Sequencing was performed on PBMCs or T cells enriched from blood (not recorded which). The clonotype originates from a man aged 60-69 years who had recovered from COVID-19. The CDR3 coding sequence is TGTGCCAGCAGTGATCCTATCAGGGCGGCGTCCTATAATTCACCCCTCCACTTT. Translated, it gives CASSDPIRAASYNSPLHF.